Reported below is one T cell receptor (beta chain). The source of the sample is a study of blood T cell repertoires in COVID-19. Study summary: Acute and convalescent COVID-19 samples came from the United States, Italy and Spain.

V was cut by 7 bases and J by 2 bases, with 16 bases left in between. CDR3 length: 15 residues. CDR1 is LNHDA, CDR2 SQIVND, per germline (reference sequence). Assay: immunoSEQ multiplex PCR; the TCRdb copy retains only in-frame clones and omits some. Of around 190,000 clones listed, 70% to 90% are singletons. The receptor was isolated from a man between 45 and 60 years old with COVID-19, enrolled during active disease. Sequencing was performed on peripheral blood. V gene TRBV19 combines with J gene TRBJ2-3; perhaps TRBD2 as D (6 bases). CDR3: CASKGTSTSTDTQYF. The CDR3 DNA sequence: TGTGCCAGTAAGGGGACTTCGACCTCCACAGATACGCAGTATTTT. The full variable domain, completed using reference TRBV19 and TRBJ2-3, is DGGITQSPKYLFRKEGQNVTLSCEQNLNHDAMYWYRQDPGQGLRLIYYSQIVNDFQKGDIAEGYSVSREKKESFPLTVTSAQKNPTAFYLCASKGTSTSTDTQYFGPGTRLTVL.